This passage covers 24 T cell receptor beta chains from one sample sequenced in a study of blood T cell repertoires in COVID-19. Generated by immunoSEQ multiplex PCR, the TCRdb table keeps only in-frame clones and is missing some. The table includes about 20,000 clones, 70% to 90% detected once. The material sequenced was peripheral blood. The receptors stem from a human donor in a cohort sampled during active COVID-19.

The chain recombines TRBV28 with TRBJ1-1; 9 bases line up with TRBD1. The CDR3 consists of 14 residues. V lost 4 bases and J lost 4; bases outside the gene matches: 4. Germline CDR1 reads MDHEN; CDR2 reads SYDVKM. Written as DNA, the CDR3 is TGTGCCAGCAGTTCGGGACAGGGTTTCACTGAAGCTTTCTTT. This gives the protein CASSSGQGFTEAFF.

This rearrangement joins TRBV6-5 to TRBJ1-2; D unclear. V was clipped by 7 bases and J by 2 bases, with 8 bases between them. There are 12 residues in the CDR3. Germline V gene data show CDR1 as MNHEY and CDR2 as SVGAGI. CDR3 loop: CASTLGNYGYTF. The DNA for the CDR3 is TGTGCCAGCACCTTGGGCAACTATGGCTACACCTTC.

V usage is TRBV6-5 and J usage is TRBJ2-3; TRBD2 matches 7 bases. Trimming cost V 5 bases and J 2 bases; bases outside gene matches: 4. There are 14 residues in the CDR3. Germline assignment: CDR1 MNHEY and CDR2 SVGAGI. Here the CDR3 reads CASSRRDYTDTQYF. The CDR3 coding sequence is TGTGCCAGCAGTCGTCGGGACTACACAGATACGCAGTATTTT.

The genes are TRBV9 and TRBJ2-1; TRBD2 matches 8 bases. Germline loops: CDR1 SGDLS, CDR2 YYNGEE. This CDR3 is built from 16 residues. The ends lost 0 bases at V and 8 bases at J; junction bases unmatched: 10. In DNA, the CDR3 is TGTGCCAGCAGCGTAGATGGGCTAGCGGGTAGGGATGAGCAGTTCTTC. Its translation: CASSVDGLAGRDEQFF.

This clone was counted a few times. The chain combines TRBV19 with TRBJ2-1; a possible D gene is TRBD2 (6 bases). CDR3 length: 15 amino acids. Trimming cost V 2 bases and J 5 bases, with 13 bases left between them. Germline CDR1 reads LNHDA; CDR2 reads SQIVND (reference sequence). CDR3 protein: CASSIREWGDNEQFF. The CDR3 DNA reads TGTGCCAGTAGTATAAGAGAGTGGGGGGACAATGAGCAGTTCTTC. The full variable domain, rest sourced from reference TRBV19 and TRBJ2-1, is DGGITQSPKYLFRKEGQNVTLSCEQNLNHDAMYWYRQDPGQGLRLIYYSQIVNDFQKGDIAEGYSVSREKKESFPLTVTSAQKNPTAFYLCASSIREWGDNEQFFGPGTRLTVL.

A single count supports this clone. The V gene is TRBV28, the J gene TRBJ2-5, with D perhaps TRBD1 (5 bases). V lost 4 bases to trimming and J lost 4 bases, with 16 bases between them. This CDR3 region has 15 residues. CDR1 and CDR2 (germline): MDHEN, SYDVKM. CDR3 nucleotides: TGTGCCAGCAGTTCTTTGTCTGGGGCCGGAGAGACCCAGTACTTC. It is translated as CASSSLSGAGETQYF. Full variable domain (remainder filled in from reference TRBV28 and TRBJ2-5): DVKVTQSSRYLVKRTGEKVFLECVQDMDHENMFWYRQDPGLGLRLIYFSYDVKMKEKGDIPEGYSVSREKKERFSLILESASTNQTSMYLCASSSLSGAGETQYFGPGTRLLVL.

The rearrangement links TRBV7-8 to TRBJ2-7, with D possibly TRBD1 on 5 matching bases. The CDR3 runs to 15 residues. V was cut by 3 bases and J by 1 base, with 13 bases left in between. The germline V gene encodes CDR1 SGHVS and CDR2 FQNEAQ. CDR3 region: CASSLRQKGSYEQYF. DNA of the CDR3: TGTGCCAGCAGCTTGCGACAGAAGGGTTCCTACGAGCAGTACTTC.

The V call is TRBV5-6, the J call TRBJ1-2; no definite D call. The CDR3 consists of 13 residues. Germline CDR1 and CDR2: SGHDT and YYEEEE. Trimming took 0 bases from V and 8 from J, leaving 11 bases between them. In DNA form, the CDR3 reads TGTGCCAGCAGCTTGGTTGACCTGAGGGGCTACACCTTC. Translation gives CASSLVDLRGYTF.

The chain carries TRBV13 and TRBJ2-1; D is perhaps TRBD1 (5 bases). There are 15 residues in the CDR3. Trimming left V 0 bases short and J 8 bases short, with 14 bases between. Germline-derived CDR1 and CDR2 are PRHDT and FYEKMQ (reference sequence). This CDR3 reads CASSLGVGALDEQFF. The CDR3 DNA is TGTGCCAGCAGCTTAGGTGTAGGGGCCTTGGATGAGCAGTTCTTC.

CDR3 loop: CATDFDPSNQPQHF. In DNA, the CDR3 is TGTGCCACCGACTTTGATCCATCCAATCAGCCCCAGCATTTT. V gene TRBV10-3 combines with J gene TRBJ1-5; D unresolved. Germline loops: CDR1 ENHRY, CDR2 SYGVKD. The CDR3 spans 14 residues. The germline V and J ends were trimmed by 10 bases and 3 bases, with 16 bases remaining between them.

This clone was seen more than once but under ten times. This chain connects TRBV5-1 to TRBJ1-4; the match to TRBD1 covers 7 bases. Trimming at V came to 5 bases and at J to 8 bases, leaving 6 bases not matched to a gene. Per the germline V gene, CDR1 is SGHRS and CDR2 is YFSETQ. CDR3 size: 13 residues. In nucleotides, the CDR3 is TGCGCCAGCAGTGACCAGGGGGGCGAAAAACTGTTTTTT. Translated, it gives CASSDQGGEKLFF.

The V gene is TRBV5-1, the J gene TRBJ2-7, with 10 nucleotides matching TRBD1. V lost 0 bases, J lost 3 bases, and 9 bases stayed unmatched. Germline CDR1 is SGHRS and CDR2 is YFSETQ. CDR3 length: 17 amino acids. As DNA, the CDR3 is TGCGCCAGCAGCTTGGATGCCCGGGACAGGGGCATCTACGAGCAGTACTTC. It yields the protein CASSLDARDRGIYEQYF.

This rearrangement joins TRBV11-1 to TRBJ2-1; 10 positions agree with TRBD1. Germline loops: CDR1 SGHAT, CDR2 FQDESV (reference sequence). J gave up 2 bases and V 3 bases, and 4 bases lay outside the gene matches. This CDR3 region has 16 residues. The DNA of the CDR3 is TGTGCCAGCAGCTTGTTCGGGACAGGGGCCTACAATGAGCAGTTCTTC. It yields the protein CASSLFGTGAYNEQFF. The complete variable domain, with remaining parts taken from reference TRBV11-1 and TRBJ2-1, reads EAEVAQSPRYKITEKSQAVAFWCDPISGHATLYWYRQILGQGPELLVQFQDESVVDDSQLPKDRFSAERLKGVDSTLKIQPAELGDSAMYLCASSLFGTGAYNEQFFGPGTRLTVL.

The chain links TRBV9 to TRBJ1-3; D call uncertain. There are 15 residues in the CDR3. Germline V lookup: CDR1 SGDLS, CDR2 YYNGEE. V lost 4 bases and J lost 2, with 13 bases in between. This chain's CDR3 is CASSPVGNAGNTIYF. CDR3 in DNA: TGTGCCAGCAGCCCCGTCGGGAACGCTGGAAACACCATATATTTT.

The V and J genes are TRBV30 and TRBJ1-2; TRBD1 might be the D (5 bases). CDR1 is GTSNPN, CDR2 SVGIG, per germline (reference sequence). This CDR3 has 14 residues. The V end was cut by 5 bases, the J end by 0 bases, with 13 bases between. The CDR3 loop is CAWRWGRTNYGYTF. DNA for the CDR3: TGTGCCTGGCGATGGGGGAGGACTAACTATGGCTACACCTTC. Full variable domain (rest looked up from reference TRBV30 and TRBJ1-2): SQTIHQWPATLVQPVGSPLSLECTVEGTSNPNLYWYRQAAGRGLQLLFYSVGIGQISSEVPQNLSASRPQDRQFILSSKKLLLSDSGFYLCAWRWGRTNYGYTFGSGTRLTVV.

The gene calls are TRBV3-1 (or the pseudogene TRBV3-2) and TRBJ2-1; D gene uncertain. Trimming took off 4 bases at V and 9 bases at J, with 7 bases between the two ends. CDR1 is LGHDT, CDR2 YNNKEL, per germline (reference sequence). This CDR3 is built from 11 residues. CDR3 residues: CASSLRSEQFF. The DNA of the CDR3 is TGTGCCAGCAGCCTCCGGAGTGAGCAGTTCTTC.

V gene TRBV5-1 combines with J gene TRBJ2-7; tentatively, D is TRBD2 (6 bases). The CDR3 is made up of 13 amino acids. V was pared by 0 bases and J by 9 bases, with 13 bases between. Germline CDR1 and CDR2: SGHRS and YFSETQ. CDR3 sequence (DNA): TGCGCCAGCAGCTTGGCCGGCGGGGATGGGCAGTACTTC. Translating it yields CASSLAGGDGQYF.

The chain has TRBV28 and TRBJ1-6; D unclear. Germline CDR1 is MDHEN and CDR2 is SYDVKM. V was cut by 6 bases and J by 10 bases, with 19 bases left in between. The CDR3 is 15 amino acids. DNA of the CDR3: TGTGCCAGCAGCCCTTTCGACCGGGATCACTCACCCCTCCACTTT. Protein product: CASSPFDRDHSPLHF.

This chain joins TRBV7-9 and TRBJ1-1; D not resolved. Trimming removed 1 base from V and 5 bases from J, with 8 bases in between. CDR3 length equals 13 residues. From germline, CDR1 is SEHNR and CDR2 FQNEAQ (reference sequence). This CDR3 is CASSLGTETEAFF. CDR3 DNA: TGTGCCAGCAGCTTAGGTACCGAGACTGAAGCTTTCTTT.

J is TRBJ2-3 and V is TRBV24-1; weak D call: TRBD2 (6 bases). The CDR3 is made up of 18 amino acids. The germline gives CDR1 KGHDR, CDR2 SFDVKD. Trimming shortened V by 4 bases and J by 0 bases, and 19 bases separated the two germline ends. The CDR3 DNA reads TGTGCCACCAGTGACCCGGGGAACCCCAGCGGGAGCACAGATACGCAGTATTTT. This codes for CATSDPGNPSGSTDTQYF.

The rearrangement uses TRBV18 and TRBJ2-1, with D hard to call. CDR1 and CDR2 (germline): KGHSH, LQKENI. Trimming left V 6 bases short and J 0 bases short, with 15 bases between. The CDR3 is 16 residues long. The CDR3: CASSPTLASSYNEQFF. The CDR3 region has the DNA TGTGCCAGCTCCCCGACTCTTGCTTCCTCCTACAATGAGCAGTTCTTC.

The chain carries TRBV12-3 or TRBV12-4 and TRBJ2-7, with unresolved D. This CDR3 is built from 12 residues. The V end was cut by 3 bases, the J end by 4 bases, with 7 bases between. CDR3 protein: CASSFGSYEQYF. The CDR3 DNA reads as TGTGCCAGCAGTTTTGGCAGTTACGAGCAGTACTTC.

The V and J genes are TRBV9 and TRBJ2-3; 10 bases line up with TRBD2. Germline lookup yields CDR1 SGDLS and CDR2 YYNGEE. This CDR3 is built from 16 residues. J lost 3 bases, V lost 3 bases, and 7 bases had no gene match. CDR3 amino acids: CASSAGASGRTDTQYF. DNA for the CDR3: TGTGCCAGCAGCGCCGGGGCTAGCGGGAGAACAGATACGCAGTATTTT. The complete variable domain, with remaining parts taken from reference TRBV9 and TRBJ2-3, reads DSGVTQTPKHLITATGQRVTLRCSPRSGDLSVYWYQQSLDQGLQFLIQYYNGEERAKGNILERFSAQQFPDLHSELNLSSLELGDSALYFCASSAGASGRTDTQYFGPGTRLTVL.

The chain is built from TRBV18 and TRBJ1-1; 7 positions agree with TRBD1. The CDR3 contains 15 residues. The V and J ends lost 3 bases and 4 bases, in that order; junction bases with no gene match: 8. Germline V gene sequence: CDR1 KGHSH, CDR2 LQKENI. CDR3 in amino acids: CASSPSWDRGTEAFF. In nucleotides, the CDR3 is TGTGCCAGCTCACCTTCCTGGGACAGAGGCACTGAAGCTTTCTTT.